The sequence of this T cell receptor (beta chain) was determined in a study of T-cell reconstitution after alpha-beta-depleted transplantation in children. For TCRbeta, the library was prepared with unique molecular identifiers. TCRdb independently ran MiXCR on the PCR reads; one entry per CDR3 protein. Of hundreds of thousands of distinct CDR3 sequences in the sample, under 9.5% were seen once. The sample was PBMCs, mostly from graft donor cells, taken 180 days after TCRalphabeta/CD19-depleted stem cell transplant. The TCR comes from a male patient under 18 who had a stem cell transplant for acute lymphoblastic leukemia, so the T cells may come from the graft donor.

Here the CDR3 DNA reads TGTGCCAGCAGCTCAGATAGCCACTATGGCTACACCTTC. Its protein is CASSSDSHYGYTF. V is TRBV7-9 and J is TRBJ1-2; D is ambiguous. V was shortened by 4 bases and J by 3 bases, with 9 bases between the two germline ends. The germline V gene has CDR1 SEHNR and CDR2 FQNEAQ (reference sequence). The CDR3 loop spans 13 amino acids.